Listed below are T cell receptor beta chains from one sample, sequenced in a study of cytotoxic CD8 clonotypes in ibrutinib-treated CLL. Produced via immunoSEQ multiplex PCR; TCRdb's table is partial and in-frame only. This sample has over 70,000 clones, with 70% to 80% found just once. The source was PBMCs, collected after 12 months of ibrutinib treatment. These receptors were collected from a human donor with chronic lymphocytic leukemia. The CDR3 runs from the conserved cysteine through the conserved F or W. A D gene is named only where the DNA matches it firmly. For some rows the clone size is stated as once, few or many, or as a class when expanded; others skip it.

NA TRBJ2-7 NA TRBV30 TGTGCCTGGAGCCCGACCCAAAACGAGCAGTACTTC CAWSPTQNEQYF
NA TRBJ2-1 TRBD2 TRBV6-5 TGTGCCAGCAGTTACGGTGGGCTAGCGGGCTACAATGAGCAGTTCTTC CASSYGGLAGYNEQFF
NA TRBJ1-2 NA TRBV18 TGTGCCAGCTCACCAGTCCGCAGTAGCTATGGCTACACCTTC CASSPVRSSYGYTF
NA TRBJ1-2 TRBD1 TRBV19 TGTGCCAGTAGTGCCGGACAGGGGCATGGCTACACCTTC CASSAGQGHGYTF
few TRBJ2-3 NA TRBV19 TGTGCCAGCTCGAGGGCTCCAAGCACAGATACGCAGTATTTT CASSRAPSTDTQYF
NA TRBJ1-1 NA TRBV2 TGTGCCAGCAGTTACCCCCCACAGGCTTTCTTT CASSYPPQAFF
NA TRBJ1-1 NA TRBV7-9 TGTGCCAGCAGCTCCTCCGGGACGCCGGCTTTCTTT CASSSSGTPAFF
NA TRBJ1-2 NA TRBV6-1 TGTGCCAGCAGTTGGGGGGTGAGGGGCTACACCTTC CASSWGVRGYTF
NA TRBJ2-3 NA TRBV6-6 TGTGCCAGCAGCCCCTGGGGAGGCGATACGCAGTATTTT CASSPWGGDTQYF
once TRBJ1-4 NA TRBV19 TGTGCCAGCCGGACGTCTACCACAACTAATGAAAAACTGTTTTTT CASRTSTTTNEKLFF
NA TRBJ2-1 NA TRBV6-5 TGTGCCAGCAGTTACTCGGGGGCGGGAGTCATGGATGAGCAGTTCTTC CASSYSGAGVMDEQFF
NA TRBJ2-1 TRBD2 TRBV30 TGTGCCTGGAGCGCCGGGGGGGATGAGCAGTTCTTC CAWSAGGDEQFF
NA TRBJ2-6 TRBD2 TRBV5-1 TGCGCCAGCAGCGAACTAGCGGGGACCTCTGGGGCCAACGTCCTGACTTTC CASSELAGTSGANVLTF
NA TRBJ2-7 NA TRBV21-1 TGTGCCAGCAGCAAAGGATTGCGGCCATACGAGCAGTACTTC CASSKGLRPYEQYF
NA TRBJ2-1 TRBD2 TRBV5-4 TGTGCCAGCAGCGGGGGGACTAGCGGGAGGTCCGATGAGCAGTTCTTC CASSGGTSGRSDEQFF
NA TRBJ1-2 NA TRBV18 TGTGCCAGCTCACCAGCCCCGGCTCCCTATGGCTACACCTTC CASSPAPAPYGYTF
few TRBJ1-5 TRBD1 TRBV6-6 TGTGCCAGCAGCGACAGGGTAGGTCAGCCCCAGCATTTT CASSDRVGQPQHF
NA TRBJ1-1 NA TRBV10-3 TGTGCCATCAGTGAGCGGAGACAGGACCCGGGCACTGAAGCTTTCTTT CAISERRQDPGTEAFF
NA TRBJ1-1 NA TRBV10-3 TGTGCCATCGGGGGGAGTCCACTCAACACTGAAGCTTTCTTT CAIGGSPLNTEAFF
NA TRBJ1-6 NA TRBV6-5 TGTGCCAGCAGTTACGCCAGCCCGACTGGCAATTCACCCCTCCACTTT CASSYASPTGNSPLHF
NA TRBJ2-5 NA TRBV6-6 TGTGCCAGCAGCCGGGGGGAGACCCAGTACTTC CASSRGETQYF
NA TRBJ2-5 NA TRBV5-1 TGCGCCAGCAGCTTCGGTGGAGGAGGGCGGACCCAGTACTTC CASSFGGGGRTQYF